The 18 T cell receptor beta chains below all came from one sample that was sequenced in a study of blood T cell repertoires in COVID-19. Method: immunoSEQ multiplex PCR; TCRdb's copy keeps in-frame clones and lacks some. The data show more than 300,000 clones, with more than 80% seen just once and 5% to 7% held by the top ten. The sample taken for sequencing was peripheral blood. Receptors were obtained from a man younger than 35 who had recovered from COVID-19.

The chain carries TRBV12-3 or TRBV12-4 and TRBJ1-2, with 7 bases matching TRBD1. V shed 7 bases and J 6 bases; nucleotides not matched to a gene: 5. This CDR3 is 12 amino acids long. CDR3 sequence (DNA): TGTGCCAGCAACACGGGACAGAATGGCTACACCTTC. It specifies CASNTGQNGYTF.

The chain links TRBV2 to TRBJ2-1; weak D call: TRBD2 (5 bases). Germline assignment: CDR1 SNHLY and CDR2 FYNNEI. This CDR3 is 15 amino acids long. V shed 2 bases and J shed 5 bases, with 13 bases lying between them. CDR3 DNA: TGTGCCAGCAGTGAATTTTGGCTAGCTAACAATGAGCAGTTCTTC. Translating gives CASSEFWLANNEQFF.

The rearrangement joins TRBV6-5 to TRBJ1-1; D gene uncertain. This CDR3 has 13 residues. V lost 4 bases to trimming and J lost 0 bases, with 6 bases between them. The germline gives CDR1 MNHEY, CDR2 SVGAGI. The DNA for the CDR3 is TGTGCCAGCAGTTCCCAGATGAACACTGAAGCTTTCTTT. Its protein product is CASSSQMNTEAFF.

The V and J genes are TRBV12-5 and TRBJ1-4; 7 nucleotides match TRBD1. Germline assignment: CDR1 LGHNT and CDR2 FRNRAP. CDR3 length: 18 residues. V shed 4 bases and J 5 bases; nucleotides not matched to a gene: 16. For the CDR3, the DNA is TGTGCTAGTGGTTCTTGGCCCCCCGGGACAGCAGAGAATGAAAAACTGTTTTTT. Translation: CASGSWPPGTAENEKLFF. The full variable domain, completed using reference TRBV12-5 and TRBJ1-4, is DARVTQTPRHKVTEMGQEVTMRCQPILGHNTVFWYRQTMMQGLELLAYFRNRAPLDDSGMPKDRFSAEMPDATLATLKIQPSEPRDSAVYFCASGSWPPGTAENEKLFFGSGTQLSVL.

The chain is built from TRBV9 and TRBJ2-3; 10 nucleotides agree with TRBD2. The germline CDR1 and CDR2 sequences are SGDLS and YYNGEE. The V and J ends lost 0 bases and 2 bases, in that order; junction bases with no gene match: 9. The CDR3 is 18 residues long. In DNA form, the CDR3 reads TGTGCCAGCAGCGTAGAGGGAGCGGGGGGGCCCTACACAGATACGCAGTATTTT. Its translation is CASSVEGAGGPYTDTQYF. The full variable domain, with the rest looked up from reference TRBV9 and TRBJ2-3, is DSGVTQTPKHLITATGQRVTLRCSPRSGDLSVYWYQQSLDQGLQFLIQYYNGEERAKGNILERFSAQQFPDLHSELNLSSLELGDSALYFCASSVEGAGGPYTDTQYFGPGTRLTVL.

The chain links TRBV20-1 to TRBJ2-3, with 8 bases fitting TRBD2. Germline loops: CDR1 DFQATT, CDR2 SNEGSKA (reference sequence). The CDR3 is made up of 17 amino acids. V dropped 3 bases and J dropped 2; count of bases not matched to a gene: 13. This CDR3 is CSASKDVREGITDTQYF. CDR3 sequence (DNA): TGCAGTGCTAGTAAGGACGTCCGGGAGGGAATCACAGATACGCAGTATTTT.

This clone was recorded once. The chain combines TRBV5-3 with TRBJ1-2; 7 bases fit TRBD1. TRBV5-3 is an open reading frame whose function is uncertain. Trimming removed 0 bases from V and 1 base from J; junction bases left unmatched: 9. This CDR3 spans 17 amino acids. As DNA, the CDR3 is TGTGCCAGAAGCTTGGAAGGACGGGACAGAGATAACTATGGCTACACCTTC. Translating gives CARSLEGRDRDNYGYTF.

The genes are TRBV9 and TRBJ2-1, with TRBD2 matching over 8 bases. The germline CDR1 and CDR2 sequences are SGDLS and YYNGEE. V dropped 0 bases and J dropped 4; count of bases not matched to a gene: 6. The CDR3 runs to 16 residues. The CDR3 sequence is CASSVDQRELYNEQFF. The CDR3 DNA reads TGTGCCAGCAGCGTAGATCAGCGGGAGCTTTACAATGAGCAGTTCTTC.

This rearrangement joins TRBV29-1 to TRBJ1-1; 10 bases map to TRBD1. This CDR3 has 16 amino acids. With 3 bases clipped from V and 3 bases from J, the junction kept 10 bases outside the gene matches. In germline, CDR1 is SQVTM, CDR2 ANQGSEA. The CDR3 DNA reads as TGCAGCGTTGAGGGGGACAGGGGAGGATCGTACACTGAAGCTTTCTTT. This codes for CSVEGDRGGSYTEAFF.

V and J are TRBV6-6 and TRBJ2-1; D possibly corresponds to TRBD2 (5 bases). The V gene lost 6 bases and the J gene lost 2 bases, with 17 bases spanning the gap. This CDR3 is 16 amino acids long. Germline CDR1 MNHNY, CDR2 SVGAGI (reference sequence). The CDR3: CASRIPGLGAYNEQFF. In nucleotides, the CDR3 is TGTGCCAGCAGAATTCCGGGCCTCGGGGCCTACAATGAGCAGTTCTTC.

The chain combines TRBV20-1 with TRBJ1-1; 8 positions agree with TRBD1. This CDR3 spans 15 amino acids. The germline gives CDR1 DFQATT, CDR2 SNEGSKA (reference sequence). After removal of 3 bases from V and 2 bases from J, the junction contained 8 bases not matched to a gene. The CDR3 nucleotides are TGCAGTGCTAGTCGGTCCGGACAGGGAAACACTGAAGCTTTCTTT. Its translation is CSASRSGQGNTEAFF.

The chain recombines TRBV7-8 with TRBJ2-2, with a possible D match to TRBD2 (5 bases). CDR3 size: 14 residues. From germline, CDR1 is SGHVS and CDR2 FQNEAQ. V shed 3 bases and J shed 7 bases, with 12 bases lying between them. CDR3 in DNA: TGTGCCAGCAGCTTTGGGCTAGCCCACGGGGAGCTGTTTTTT. The encoded protein is CASSFGLAHGELFF.

The rearrangement uses TRBV7-2 and TRBJ1-2, with D unclear. The CDR3 runs 13 residues. Trimming pared 2 bases from V and 7 bases from J, leaving 11 bases between. In germline, CDR1 is SGHTA, CDR2 FQGNSA. CDR3 nucleotides: TGTGCCAGCAGCTTAAATACCGGGATTGGCTACACCTTC. It yields the protein CASSLNTGIGYTF.

The V gene is TRBV19, the J gene TRBJ2-4, with TRBD1 identical over 7 bases. The trim removed 5 bases at V and 6 bases at J, leaving 13 bases unmatched. CDR3 size: 16 residues. CDR1 and CDR2 from the germline V gene are LNHDA and SQIVND (reference sequence). The CDR3 DNA follows: TGTGCCAGTAGTGTTGGGACAGTACTGGTGACAAACATTCAGTACTTC. Protein product: CASSVGTVLVTNIQYF.

The V and J genes are TRBV7-9 and TRBJ1-1, with 8 bases matching TRBD1. V was pared by 5 bases and J by 1 base, with 3 bases of the junction left unmatched. Germline CDR1 is SEHNR and CDR2 is FQNEAQ (reference sequence). This CDR3 has 14 amino acids. The CDR3 loop reads CASSPDRGNTEAFF. For the CDR3, the DNA is TGTGCCAGCAGCCCCGACAGGGGGAACACTGAAGCTTTCTTT. The full variable domain, with the rest looked up from reference TRBV7-9 and TRBJ1-1, is DTGVSQNPRHKITKRGQNVTFRCDPISEHNRLYWYRQTLGQGPEFLTYFQNEAQLEKSRLLSDRFSAERPKGSFSTLEIQRTEQGDSAMYLCASSPDRGNTEAFFGQGTRLTVV.

To note about this clone: In the same sample, other DNA sequences code for this CDR3. The chain uses TRBV6-5 and TRBJ1-1; D ambiguous. Germline lookup yields CDR1 MNHEY and CDR2 SVGAGI. V was shortened by 8 bases and J by 5 bases, with 6 bases between the two germline ends. This CDR3 is built from 10 residues. In DNA, the CDR3 is TGTGCCAGCGGACTGACTGAAGCTTTCTTT. Its translation is CASGLTEAFF.

The chain uses TRBV5-5 and TRBJ1-1, with TRBD1 identical over 9 bases. This CDR3 spans 14 amino acids. CDR1 and CDR2 (germline): SGHKS, YYEKEE (reference sequence). V lost 0 bases, J lost 5 bases, and 2 bases stayed unmatched. CDR3 loop: CASSLEGTGTEAFF. DNA of the CDR3: TGTGCCAGCAGCTTGGAGGGGACAGGGACTGAAGCTTTCTTT.

This chain uses TRBV9 with TRBJ2-5; D possibly corresponds to TRBD2 (6 bases). Germline V gene data show CDR1 as SGDLS and CDR2 as YYNGEE. Trimming cost V 3 bases and J 1 base, with 16 bases left between them. The CDR3 consists of 16 residues. DNA of the CDR3: TGTGCCAGCAGCGCAACCCCCGTGGGGGGCCAAGAGACCCAGTACTTC. As protein: CASSATPVGGQETQYF.